A single T cell receptor beta chain is shown here with its context. Its target is unknown. The germline V gene has CDR1 SGHKS and CDR2 YYEKEE (reference sequence). There are 14 residues in the CDR3. Trimming left V 7 bases short and J 7 bases short, with 17 bases between. Data came from immunoSEQ multiplex PCR; TCRdb stores just in-frame clones and leaves some out. Of 150,000 or so clones listed, approximately 90% were seen once; the top ten hold roughly 4.7%. The record originates from a study of T cell responses to AZD1222 COVID-19 vaccine. General study findings and limits: The donors showed a predominance of white British ancestry and of females, with possible underestimation of clonal diversity. Spike was spanned by vaccine-associated CD4 TCRs, with dominance at 160-218 and 743-854.

Sequenced here: peripheral blood, sampled on day 0 of AZD1222 vaccination. The receptor's source is an adult in good health. The chain joins TRBV5-5 to TRBJ1-4, with D possibly TRBD1 on 5 matching bases. The CDR3 reads CASRWDLPAEKLFF. For the CDR3, the DNA is TGTGCCAGCCGATGGGACCTACCTGCTGAAAAACTGTTTTTT. Full variable domain (rest looked up from reference TRBV5-5 and TRBJ1-4): DAGVTQSPTHLIKTRGQQVTLRCSPISGHKSVSWYQQVLGQGPQFIFQYYEKEERGRGNFPDRFSARQFPNYSSELNVNALLLGDSALYLCASRWDLPAEKLFFGSGTQLSVL.